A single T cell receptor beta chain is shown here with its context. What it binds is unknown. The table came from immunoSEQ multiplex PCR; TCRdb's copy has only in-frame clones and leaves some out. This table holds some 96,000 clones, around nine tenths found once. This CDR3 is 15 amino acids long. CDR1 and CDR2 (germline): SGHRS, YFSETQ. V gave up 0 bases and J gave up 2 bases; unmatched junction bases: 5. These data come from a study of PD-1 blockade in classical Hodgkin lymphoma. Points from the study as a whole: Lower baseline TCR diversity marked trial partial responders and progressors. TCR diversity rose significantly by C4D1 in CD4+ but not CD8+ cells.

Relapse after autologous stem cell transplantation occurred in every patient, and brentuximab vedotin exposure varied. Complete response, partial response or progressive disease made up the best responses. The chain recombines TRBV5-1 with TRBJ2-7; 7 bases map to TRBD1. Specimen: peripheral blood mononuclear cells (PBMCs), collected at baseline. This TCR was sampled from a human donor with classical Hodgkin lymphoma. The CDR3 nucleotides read TGCGCCAGCAGCTTGGGGGACAGCGAAGCCTACGAGCAGTACTTC. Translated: CASSLGDSEAYEQYF.